This record covers a single T cell receptor beta chain. This CDR3 has 16 residues. Per germline, CDR1 SGHTS and CDR2 YDEGEE. Losses at the gene ends were 6 bases for V and 2 bases for J; bases not matched to a gene: 14. These data belong to a study of blood T cell repertoires in COVID-19. The overall study: From the United States, Italy and Spain came samples of acute and convalescent COVID-19. Nucleic acid was either cDNA or gDNA, and it came from T cells, B-cell-depleted T cells, or PBMCs.

As originally analysed: Using reference gene primer amplification, nucleated cell counts were estimated. The table came from immunoSEQ multiplex PCR; TCRdb's copy has only in-frame clones and leaves some out. D and trimming come from the DNA, and the V and J calls and clone size come from that table. The sample lists 100,000 to 150,000 clones, roughly two thirds occurring once. The gene calls are TRBV5-8 and TRBJ2-7, with 7 bases that match TRBD2. The specimen sequenced was peripheral blood. The TCR comes from a woman in her 70s with acute or convalescent COVID-19. The CDR3 DNA sequence: TGTGCCAGCACTTTGATTATGACTAGCAGCACCTACGAGCAGTACTTC. This gives the protein CASTLIMTSSTYEQYF.